One sample yielded the 7 T cell receptor beta chains listed below, sequenced in a study of blood T cell repertoires in COVID-19. The repertoire was sequenced with immunoSEQ multiplex PCR; TCRdb's copy has only in-frame clones and lacks some. The repertoire holds roughly 400,000 clones, with over 75% as singletons. The sequenced sample consisted of PBMCs or T cells enriched from blood (not recorded which). The receptors stem from a woman between 35 and 50 years old with acute COVID-19.

The rearrangement links TRBV2 to TRBJ2-1; D perhaps matches TRBD1 (5 bases). Germline lookup yields CDR1 SNHLY and CDR2 FYNNEI. The CDR3 sequence is 15 residues long. Trimming stripped 4 bases from V and 7 bases from J, with 17 bases between. The CDR3 bases are TGTGCCAGCAGTGGTGCACGGACATCGGATAATGAGCAGTTCTTC. This encodes CASSGARTSDNEQFF. The full variable domain, with the rest looked up from reference TRBV2 and TRBJ2-1, is EPEVTQTPSHQVTQMGQEVILRCVPISNHLYFYWYRQILGQKVEFLVSFYNNEISEKSEIFDDQFSVERPDGSNFTLKIRSTKLEDSAMYFCASSGARTSDNEQFFGPGTRLTVL.

The chain couples TRBV7-9 to TRBJ1-4, with 7 bases lining up with TRBD1. Germline V gene lookup returns CDR1 SEHNR and CDR2 FQNEAQ (reference sequence). This CDR3 has 14 amino acids. Germline trimming cut 5 bases from V and 8 bases from J; bases unmatched to any gene: 8. CDR3 sequence reads: CASSLETGREKLFF. The CDR3 coding sequence is TGTGCCAGCAGCCTAGAGACAGGGAGGGAAAAACTGTTTTTT.

The chain has TRBV9 and TRBJ2-1; 9 bases line up with TRBD1. Germline assignment: CDR1 SGDLS and CDR2 YYNGEE. V lost 4 bases to trimming and J lost 5 bases; unmatched junction nucleotides: 4. The CDR3 length is 14 residues. CDR3 loop: CASSFRDRDNEQFF. CDR3 DNA: TGTGCCAGCAGCTTCCGGGACAGGGACAATGAGCAGTTCTTC. The full variable domain, completed using reference TRBV9 and TRBJ2-1, is DSGVTQTPKHLITATGQRVTLRCSPRSGDLSVYWYQQSLDQGLQFLIQYYNGEERAKGNILERFSAQQFPDLHSELNLSSLELGDSALYFCASSFRDRDNEQFFGPGTRLTVL.

This sequence joins TRBV3-1 (or the pseudogene TRBV3-2) and TRBJ2-7; maybe TRBD1 (5 bases). V lost 1 base and J lost 9, with 7 bases in between. There are 11 residues in the CDR3. From germline, CDR1 is LGHDT and CDR2 YNNKEL (reference sequence). CDR3 sequence: CASSQGGPQYF. CDR3 DNA sequence: TGTGCCAGCAGCCAAGGGGGCCCGCAGTACTTC.

As for this clone: The same CDR3 also results from other DNA sequences found in this sample. The V gene is TRBV9, the J gene TRBJ1-1; possible D gene TRBD1, 5 bases. CDR3 size: 14 residues. Deletions cut 0 bases from V and 0 bases from J, with 6 bases between. From germline, CDR1 is SGDLS and CDR2 YYNGEE. The CDR3 bases are TGTGCCAGCAGCGTAGGACAGTTGAACACTGAAGCTTTCTTT. Translated, it gives CASSVGQLNTEAFF. The full variable domain, completed using reference TRBV9 and TRBJ1-1, is DSGVTQTPKHLITATGQRVTLRCSPRSGDLSVYWYQQSLDQGLQFLIQYYNGEERAKGNILERFSAQQFPDLHSELNLSSLELGDSALYFCASSVGQLNTEAFFGQGTRLTVV.

The chain links TRBV29-1 to TRBJ1-3; 9 nucleotides line up with TRBD1. The CDR3 consists of 13 residues. V was pared by 4 bases and J by 3 bases, with 1 base of the junction left unmatched. The germline V gene has CDR1 SQVTM and CDR2 ANQGSEA. CDR3 nucleotide sequence: TGCAGCGTTGGGACAGGGGATGGAAACACCATATATTTT. Amino acids: CSVGTGDGNTIYF.

CDR3 amino acids: CASSEARGNGYTF. As DNA, the CDR3 is TGTGCCAGCAGTGAAGCCCGAGGGAATGGCTACACCTTC. This rearrangement joins TRBV2 to TRBJ1-2, with D unresolved. V was clipped by 0 bases and J by 6 bases, with 8 bases between them. The CDR3 covers 13 residues. Germline V CDR1 and CDR2: SNHLY, FYNNEI.